One and the same sample provided the 10 T cell receptor beta chains below, sequenced in a study of regulatory T cells in long-lasting Graves disease. The time point denotes: newly diagnosed GD, antithyroid drugs for less than 3 months. PBMCs were the source of the RNA used for TCR sequencing. Through Arm-PCR of CDR3 regions and iRepertoire HTBI primers, TCR beta libraries were built. TCRdb passed the multiplex PCR reads through MiXCR, listing each CDR3 protein once. Among around 450,000 distinct CDR3 sequences listed, about 15% were seen once. The data also belong to a second study, concerning T cells in Graves' hyperthyroidism and ophthalmopathy.

The material was peripheral blood mononuclear cells (PBMCs), obtained at new diagnosis, from a patient treated with antithyroid drugs. The receptors come from a woman in her forties with Graves disease.

This clonotype was counted ten times or more. The gene calls are TRBV6-2 or TRBV6-3 and TRBJ2-5; 13 bases are a match to TRBD2. Germline lookup yields CDR1 MNHEY and CDR2 SVGEGT. This CDR3 contains 17 residues. V lost 4 bases and J lost 1; bases outside the gene matches: 6. Here the CDR3 reads CASSSRLAGGIQETQYF. In nucleotides, the CDR3 is TGTGCCAGCAGTTCCCGACTAGCGGGAGGCATCCAAGAGACCCAGTACTTC.

This clonotype was counted at least ten times. The CDR3 is CSASVSNQPQHF. The CDR3 DNA is TGCAGTGCTAGTGTTAGCAATCAGCCCCAGCATTTT. The chain is built from TRBV20-1 and TRBJ1-5; no clear D. Germline CDR1 and CDR2: DFQATT and SNEGSKA (reference sequence). V lost 3 bases, J lost 0 bases, and 3 bases lay in between. The CDR3 extends over 12 amino acids.

This clonotype was observed at least ten times. The rearrangement uses TRBV12-3 or TRBV12-4 and TRBJ2-7, with D possibly matching TRBD1 (5 bases). The CDR3 is 12 amino acids. The ends were cut back, 3 bases at V and 13 bases at J, with 16 bases in the middle. In DNA, the CDR3 is TGTGCCAGCAGTTTTGGGGCGGAACACCGATACTTC. It encodes CASSFGAEHRYF.

The chain combines TRBV9 with TRBJ2-1; 7 bases agree with TRBD2. Trimming at V came to 5 bases and at J to 6 bases, leaving 11 bases not matched to a gene. This CDR3 spans 15 amino acids. Germline V gene data show CDR1 as SGDLS and CDR2 as YYNGEE. CDR3 bases: TGTGCCAGCAGGTCGGAGGAGCGGGATCCCAATGAGCAGTTCTTC. Protein: CASRSEERDPNEQFF.

The rearrangement joins TRBV7-2 to TRBJ2-3; possibly TRBD1 or TRBD2 for D (5 bases each). There are 15 residues in the CDR3. Trimming shortened V by 1 base and J by 7 bases, and 15 bases separated the two germline ends. Germline assignment: CDR1 SGHTA and CDR2 FQGNSA. In DNA form, the CDR3 reads TGTGCCAGCAGCTTAGGAGGGACCTCATTTTATACGCAGTATTTT. Translated: CASSLGGTSFYTQYF.

The table lists this clonotype with a few counts. This rearrangement joins TRBV28 to TRBJ2-1; 7 bases are shared with TRBD2. This CDR3 spans 17 amino acids. V lost 0 bases, J lost 8 bases, and 13 bases stayed unmatched. Germline V gene lookup returns CDR1 MDHEN and CDR2 SYDVKM. CDR3 coding DNA: TGTGCCAGCAGTTTATGGACACGCGGGAGTCTAAGGTATGAGCAGTTCTTC. It is translated as CASSLWTRGSLRYEQFF.

This clonotype was seen a few times. The chain uses TRBV18 and TRBJ2-3; tentative D call: TRBD2 (5 bases). Trimming pared 2 bases from V and 5 bases from J, leaving 8 bases between. The germline gives CDR1 KGHSH, CDR2 LQKENI. This CDR3 has 13 residues. CDR3 amino acids: CASSPLRVDTQYF. The CDR3 coding sequence is TGTGCCAGCTCACCATTGAGGGTAGATACGCAGTATTTT.

This clonotype was counted ten times or more. This chain links TRBV6-1 with TRBJ1-1; possible D gene TRBD1, 5 bases. In germline, CDR1 is MNHNS, CDR2 SASEGT. This CDR3 contains 14 residues. The V gene lost 10 bases and the J gene lost 1 base, with 16 bases spanning the gap. The DNA of the CDR3 is TGTGCCACCTGGACATTCCTGGGGAACACTGAAGCTTTCTTT. This encodes CATWTFLGNTEAFF.

The sample holds many counts of this clonotype. This rearrangement joins TRBV29-1 to TRBJ2-5, with D tentatively TRBD2 (6 bases). Germline CDR1 is SQVTM and CDR2 is ANQGSEA. The CDR3 consists of 12 residues. The ends were cut back, 1 base at V and 9 bases at J, with 12 bases in the middle. The CDR3 spells CSVEGASGAQYF. The CDR3 coding sequence is TGCAGCGTTGAAGGGGCCTCGGGGGCCCAGTACTTC.

Ten or more counts support this clonotype. Written as DNA, the CDR3 is TGCAGTGCTACCCCGGACTCTACGAACAATGAGCAGTTCTTC. It yields the protein CSATPDSTNNEQFF. V and J are TRBV20-1 and TRBJ2-1; D is possibly TRBD2 (5 bases). Between the trimmed V and J ends, which lost 4 bases and 5 bases, there was a span of 15 bases. The CDR3 has 14 amino acids. Per germline, CDR1 DFQATT and CDR2 SNEGSKA (reference sequence).